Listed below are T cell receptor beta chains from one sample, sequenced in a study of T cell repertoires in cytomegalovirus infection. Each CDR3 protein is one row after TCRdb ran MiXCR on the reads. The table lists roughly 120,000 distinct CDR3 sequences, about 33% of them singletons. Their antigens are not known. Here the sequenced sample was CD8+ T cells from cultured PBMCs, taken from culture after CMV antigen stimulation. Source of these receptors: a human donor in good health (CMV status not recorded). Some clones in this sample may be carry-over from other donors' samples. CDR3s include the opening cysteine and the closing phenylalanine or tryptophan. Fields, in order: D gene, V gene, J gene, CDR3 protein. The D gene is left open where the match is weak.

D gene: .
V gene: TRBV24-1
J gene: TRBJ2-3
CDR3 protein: CATSDPYTDTQYF

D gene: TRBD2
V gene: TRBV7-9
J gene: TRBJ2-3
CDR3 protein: CASSFLLAGGTDTQYF

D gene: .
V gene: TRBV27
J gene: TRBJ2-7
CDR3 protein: CASSLRGYARSYEQYF

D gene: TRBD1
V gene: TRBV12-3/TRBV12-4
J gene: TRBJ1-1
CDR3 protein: CASSLFPGQGPQEAFF

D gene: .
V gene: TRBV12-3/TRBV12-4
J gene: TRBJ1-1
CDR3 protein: CASRATEAFF

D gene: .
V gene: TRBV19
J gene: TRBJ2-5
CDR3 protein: CASSITQGETQYF

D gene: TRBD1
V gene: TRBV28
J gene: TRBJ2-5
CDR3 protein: CASSGLGQGQKETQYF

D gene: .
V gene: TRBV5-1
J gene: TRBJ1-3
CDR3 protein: CASSLKGPSGNTIYF

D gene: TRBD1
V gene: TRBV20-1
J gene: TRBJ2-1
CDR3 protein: CSSPRQGILNEQFF

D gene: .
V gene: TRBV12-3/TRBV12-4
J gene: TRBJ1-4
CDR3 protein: CASSSTGATNEKLFF

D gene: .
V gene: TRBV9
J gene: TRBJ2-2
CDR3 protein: CASSVASTTVTGELFF

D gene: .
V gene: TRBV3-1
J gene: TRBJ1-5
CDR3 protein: CASSHSFYQPQHF

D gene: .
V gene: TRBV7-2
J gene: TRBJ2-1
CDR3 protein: CASSLGGRDHNEQFF

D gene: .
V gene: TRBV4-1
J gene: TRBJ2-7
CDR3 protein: CASSLGDSSYEQYF

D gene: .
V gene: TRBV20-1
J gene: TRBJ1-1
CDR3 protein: CSARETGTLAEAFF

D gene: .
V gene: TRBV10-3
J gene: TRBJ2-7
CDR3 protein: CAIRLGQFYEQYF

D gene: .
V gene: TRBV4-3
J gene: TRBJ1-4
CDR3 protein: CASSPGEATNEKLFF

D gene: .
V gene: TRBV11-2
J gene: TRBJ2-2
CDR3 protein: CASSLAGTPKELFF

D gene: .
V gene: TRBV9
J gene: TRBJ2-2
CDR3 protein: CASRSGDINTGELFF

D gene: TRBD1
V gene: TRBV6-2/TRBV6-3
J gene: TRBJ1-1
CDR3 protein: CASRGTGLKAEAFF

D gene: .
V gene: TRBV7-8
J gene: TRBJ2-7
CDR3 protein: CASSLYSGQTKYEQYF

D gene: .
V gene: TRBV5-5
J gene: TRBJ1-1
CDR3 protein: CASSLVPLKEAFF

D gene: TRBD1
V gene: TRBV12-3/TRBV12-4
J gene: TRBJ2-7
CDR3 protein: CASSFTPIGTGSYEQYF

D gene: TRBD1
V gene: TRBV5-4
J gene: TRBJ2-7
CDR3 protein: CASSSGQARSEQYF

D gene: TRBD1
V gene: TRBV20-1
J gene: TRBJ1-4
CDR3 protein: CSASNRDSLNEKLFF

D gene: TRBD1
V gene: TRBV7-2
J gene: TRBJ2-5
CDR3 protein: CASSLNTGEYQETQYF

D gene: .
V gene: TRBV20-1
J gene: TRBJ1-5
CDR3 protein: CSATDTRNQPQHF